This TCR beta chain was captured by sequencing in a study of T cells in Graves' hyperthyroidism and ophthalmopathy. Trimming removed 0 bases from V and 2 bases from J, with 9 bases in between. This CDR3 comprises 15 residues. Per the germline V gene, CDR1 is SGHRS and CDR2 is YFSETQ. Regarding this clonotype: No antigen is known for it.

Notes on the study in general: The authors' 13 V-J model separated ophthalmopathy from stable hyperthyroidism.

RNA transcripts served as the template for amplifying TCR beta CDR3 regions. First-round RT-PCR targeting the TCR CDR3 was performed with the HTBI primer set. TCRdb used MiXCR to reprocess the multiplex PCR reads, holding one entry per CDR3 protein. The table has fewer than 900,000 distinct CDR3 sequences, under 20% seen once. Patients aged 18 to 65 with hyperthyroidism were newly diagnosed, with duration under 2 months. Each diagnosis was grounded in clinical symptoms, serum thyroxine and TRAb, thyroid ultrasound, and orbital computed tomography. The receptor's source is a woman aged 45-65 years with Graves' hyperthyroidism that later progressed to Graves' ophthalmopathy. The rearrangement joins TRBV5-1 to TRBJ1-3; D ambiguous. Sequencing input: blood. CDR3 loop: CASSLAGTPGNTIYF. The CDR3 DNA is TGCGCCAGCAGCTTGGCGGGCACCCCTGGAAACACCATATATTTT.